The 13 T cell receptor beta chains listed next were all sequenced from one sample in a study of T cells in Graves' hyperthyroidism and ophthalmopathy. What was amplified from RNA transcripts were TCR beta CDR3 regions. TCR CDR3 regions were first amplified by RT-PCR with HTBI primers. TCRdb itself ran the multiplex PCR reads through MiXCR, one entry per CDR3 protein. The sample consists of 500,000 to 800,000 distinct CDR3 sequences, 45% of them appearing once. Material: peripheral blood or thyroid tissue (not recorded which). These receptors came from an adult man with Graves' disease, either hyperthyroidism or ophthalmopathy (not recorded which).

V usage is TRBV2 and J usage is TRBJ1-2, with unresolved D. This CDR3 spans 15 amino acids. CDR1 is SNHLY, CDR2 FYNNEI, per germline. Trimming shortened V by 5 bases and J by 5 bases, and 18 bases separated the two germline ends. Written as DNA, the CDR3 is TGTGCCAGCAGTTTAAGTCCGACGGCCTCTTATGGCTACACCTTC. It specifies CASSLSPTASYGYTF. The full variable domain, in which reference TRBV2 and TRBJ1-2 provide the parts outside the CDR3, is EPEVTQTPSHQVTQMGQEVILRCVPISNHLYFYWYRQILGQKVEFLVSFYNNEISEKSEIFDDQFSVERPDGSNFTLKIRSTKLEDSAMYFCASSLSPTASYGYTFGSGTRLTVV.

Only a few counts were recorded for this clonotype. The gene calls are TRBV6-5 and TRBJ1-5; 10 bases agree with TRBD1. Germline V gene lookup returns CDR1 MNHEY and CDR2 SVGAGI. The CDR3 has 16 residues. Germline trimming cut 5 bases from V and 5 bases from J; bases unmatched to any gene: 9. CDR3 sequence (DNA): TGTGCCAGCAGTGAATGGGGACAGGGGTCCCATCAGCCCCAGCATTTT. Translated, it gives CASSEWGQGSHQPQHF.

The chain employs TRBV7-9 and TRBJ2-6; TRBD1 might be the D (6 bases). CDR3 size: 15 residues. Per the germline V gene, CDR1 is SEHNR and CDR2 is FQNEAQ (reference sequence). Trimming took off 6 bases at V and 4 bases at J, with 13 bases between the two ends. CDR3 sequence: CASSFTGTGANVLTF. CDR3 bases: TGTGCCAGCAGTTTTACCGGGACAGGGGCCAACGTCCTGACTTTC.

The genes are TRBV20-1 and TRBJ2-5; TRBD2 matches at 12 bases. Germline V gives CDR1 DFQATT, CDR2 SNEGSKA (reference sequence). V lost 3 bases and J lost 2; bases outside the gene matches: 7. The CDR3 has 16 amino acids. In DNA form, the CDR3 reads TGCAGTGCTAGCCTACCTCTAGCGGGAGGGCAAGAGACCCAGTACTTC. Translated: CSASLPLAGGQETQYF.

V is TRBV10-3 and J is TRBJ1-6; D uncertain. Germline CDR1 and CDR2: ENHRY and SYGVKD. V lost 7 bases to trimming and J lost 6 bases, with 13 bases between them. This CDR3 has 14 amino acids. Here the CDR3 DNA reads TGTGCCATCACCTCAAACGAGGGTAATTCACCCCTCCACTTT. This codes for CAITSNEGNSPLHF.

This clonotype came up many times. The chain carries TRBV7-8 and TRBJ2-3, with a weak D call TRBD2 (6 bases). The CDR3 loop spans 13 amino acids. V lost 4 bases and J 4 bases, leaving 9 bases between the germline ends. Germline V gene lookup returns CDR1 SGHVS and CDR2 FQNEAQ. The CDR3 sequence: CASSYERADTQYF. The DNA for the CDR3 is TGTGCCAGCAGCTACGAGCGGGCAGATACGCAGTATTTT. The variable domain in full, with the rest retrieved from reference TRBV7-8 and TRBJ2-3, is GAGVSQSPRYKVAKRGQDVALRCDPISGHVSLFWYQQALGQGPEFLTYFQNEAQLDKSGLPSDRFFAERPEGSVSTLKIQRTQQEDSAVYLCASSYERADTQYFGPGTRLTVL.

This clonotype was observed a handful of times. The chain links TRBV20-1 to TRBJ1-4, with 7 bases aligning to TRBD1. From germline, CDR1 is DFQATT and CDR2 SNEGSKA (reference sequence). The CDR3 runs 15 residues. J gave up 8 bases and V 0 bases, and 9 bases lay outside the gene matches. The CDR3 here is CSARDPGQGDEKLFF. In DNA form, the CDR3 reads TGCAGTGCTAGAGACCCAGGCCAGGGGGACGAAAAACTGTTTTTT.

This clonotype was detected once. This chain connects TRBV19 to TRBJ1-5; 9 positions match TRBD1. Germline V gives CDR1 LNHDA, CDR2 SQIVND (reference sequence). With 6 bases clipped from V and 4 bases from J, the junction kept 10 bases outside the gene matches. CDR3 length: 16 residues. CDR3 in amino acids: CASRRGQGRQNQPQHF. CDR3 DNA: TGTGCCAGTAGACGTGGACAGGGGCGTCAAAATCAGCCCCAGCATTTT.

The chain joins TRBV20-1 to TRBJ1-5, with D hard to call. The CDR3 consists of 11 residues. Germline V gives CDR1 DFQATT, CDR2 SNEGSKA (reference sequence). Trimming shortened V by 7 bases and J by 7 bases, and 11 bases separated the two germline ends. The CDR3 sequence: CSEGGGQPQHF. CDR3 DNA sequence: TGCAGTGAAGGAGGAGGACAGCCCCAGCATTTT.

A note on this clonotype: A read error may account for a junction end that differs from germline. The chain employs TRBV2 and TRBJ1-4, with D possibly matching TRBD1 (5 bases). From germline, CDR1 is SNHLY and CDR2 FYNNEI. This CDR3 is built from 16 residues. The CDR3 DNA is TGTGCCATCAGTGAGTCAGGGCTCATGATCAATGAAAAACTGTTTTTT. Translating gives CAISESGLMINEKLFF. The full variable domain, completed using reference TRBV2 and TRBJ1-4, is EPEVTQTPSHQVTQMGQEVILRCVPISNHLYFYWYRQILGQKVEFLVSFYNNEISEKSEIFDDQFSVERPDGSNFTLKIRSTKLEDSAMYFCAISESGLMINEKLFFGSGTQLSVL.

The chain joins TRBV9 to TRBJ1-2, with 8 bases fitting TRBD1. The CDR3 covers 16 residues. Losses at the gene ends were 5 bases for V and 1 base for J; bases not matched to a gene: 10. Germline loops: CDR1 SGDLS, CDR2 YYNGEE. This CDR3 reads CASSIPKTGVNYGYTF. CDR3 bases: TGTGCCAGCAGTATCCCTAAGACAGGGGTTAACTATGGCTACACCTTC. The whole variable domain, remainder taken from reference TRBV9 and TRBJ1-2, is DSGVTQTPKHLITATGQRVTLRCSPRSGDLSVYWYQQSLDQGLQFLIQYYNGEERAKGNILERFSAQQFPDLHSELNLSSLELGDSALYFCASSIPKTGVNYGYTFGSGTRLTVV.

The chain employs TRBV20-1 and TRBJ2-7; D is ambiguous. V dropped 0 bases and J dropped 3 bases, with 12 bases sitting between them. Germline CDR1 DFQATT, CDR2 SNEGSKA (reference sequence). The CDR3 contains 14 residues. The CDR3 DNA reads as TGCAGTGCTAGAGATAGAAGGGCTTTCTACGAGCAGTACTTC. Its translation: CSARDRRAFYEQYF.

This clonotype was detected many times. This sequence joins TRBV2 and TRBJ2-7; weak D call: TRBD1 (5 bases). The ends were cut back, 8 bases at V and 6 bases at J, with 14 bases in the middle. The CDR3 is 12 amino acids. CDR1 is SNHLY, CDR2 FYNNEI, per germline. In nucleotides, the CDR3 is TGTGCCAGCGTTAGTGGGGCAACCGAGCAGTACTTC. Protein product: CASVSGATEQYF.